This T cell receptor beta chain was found in a study of metastatic and nonmetastatic thyroid tumors. Study in general: Across blood and tumor or nodule tissue, repertoires from malignant and benign thyroid patients were compared with one another.

TCRdb re-called the PCR reads with MiXCR. The table has 14,000 to 15,000 clones, roughly 19% seen once. Germline CDR1 is SGHRS and CDR2 is YFSETQ. The CDR3 length is 15 residues. With V trimmed by 4 bases and J by 5 bases, 4 bases remained unmatched. This clone came up many times. Its antigen remains unidentified. Thyroid surgery had not been preceded by any treatment in any patient. General study findings and limits: Benign nodules reportedly had significantly lower TCR beta diversity than malignant thyroid tumors in blood and tumor.

The chain uses TRBV5-1 and TRBJ2-1; 12 bases match TRBD2. This clonotype was sampled from a female donor with papillary thyroid cancer or a benign thyroid nodule (not recorded which). Some clones in this sample may be carry-over from other donors' samples. Sequenced input: blood. The CDR3 DNA sequence: TGCGCCAGCAGCCCCCGACTAGCGGGAGACAATGAGCAGTTCTTC. Protein sequence: CASSPRLAGDNEQFF.